The next 2 T cell receptor beta chains were all read from a single sample in a study of molecular identifiers for immune sequencing clone quantification. Using its own MiXCR run on the PCR reads, TCRdb lists one record per CDR3 protein. There are about 100,000 distinct CDR3 sequences in the sample; around a third occur only once, and less than 5.5% lies in the top ten. Source material: naive CD8+ T cells from blood, with Jurkat cell RNA spiked in. Subset denoted: FACS-sorted CD8+CD4-CCR7+CD45RA+ naive T cells. All receptors derive from a human donor in good health. Some libraries in this study had Jurkat cell RNA spiked in.

This clonotype has just a few counts. The chain has TRBV9 and TRBJ2-1; possibly TRBD1 for D (5 bases). CDR1 and CDR2 from the germline V gene are SGDLS and YYNGEE. Trimming took 3 bases from V and 3 from J, leaving 13 bases between them. This CDR3 is 15 amino acids long. CDR3 in amino acids: CASSGSGLHYNEQFF. As DNA, the CDR3 is TGTGCCAGCAGCGGATCAGGGCTCCACTACAATGAGCAGTTCTTC.

This clonotype was observed many times. The genes are TRBV28 and TRBJ2-7; possible D gene TRBD1, 6 bases. Per germline, CDR1 MDHEN and CDR2 SYDVKM. The CDR3 length is 16 residues. The V and J ends lost 7 bases and 5 bases respectively, with 24 bases between them. CDR3 in amino acids: CASTQSPWQGSHEQYF. The DNA for the CDR3 is TGTGCCAGCACCCAATCACCATGGCAGGGGAGTCACGAGCAGTACTTC.